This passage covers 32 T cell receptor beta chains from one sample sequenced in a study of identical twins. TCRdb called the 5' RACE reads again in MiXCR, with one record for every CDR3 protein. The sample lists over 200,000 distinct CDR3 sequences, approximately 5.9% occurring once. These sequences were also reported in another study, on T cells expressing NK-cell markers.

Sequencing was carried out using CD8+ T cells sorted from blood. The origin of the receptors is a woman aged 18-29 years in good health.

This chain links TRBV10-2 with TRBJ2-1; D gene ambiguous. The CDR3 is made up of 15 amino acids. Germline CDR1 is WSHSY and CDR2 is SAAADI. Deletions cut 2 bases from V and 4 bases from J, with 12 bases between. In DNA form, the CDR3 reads TGCGCCAGCAGTGAGGATGGGCTCTCTTACAATGAGCAGTTCTTC. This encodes CASSEDGLSYNEQFF.

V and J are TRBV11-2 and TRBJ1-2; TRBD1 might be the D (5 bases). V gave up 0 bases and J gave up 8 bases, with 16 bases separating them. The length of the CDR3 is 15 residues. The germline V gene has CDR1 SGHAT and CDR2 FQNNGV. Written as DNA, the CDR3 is TGTGCCAGCAGCTTAGAATACGGTCAGGGCTACGGCTACACCTTC. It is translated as CASSLEYGQGYGYTF.

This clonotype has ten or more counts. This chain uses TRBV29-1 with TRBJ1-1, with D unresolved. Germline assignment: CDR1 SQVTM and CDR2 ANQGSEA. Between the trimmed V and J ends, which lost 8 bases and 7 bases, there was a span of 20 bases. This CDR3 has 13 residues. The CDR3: CSPLAVGAHEAFF. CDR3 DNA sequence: TGCAGCCCTCTCGCGGTGGGTGCACATGAAGCTTTCTTT.

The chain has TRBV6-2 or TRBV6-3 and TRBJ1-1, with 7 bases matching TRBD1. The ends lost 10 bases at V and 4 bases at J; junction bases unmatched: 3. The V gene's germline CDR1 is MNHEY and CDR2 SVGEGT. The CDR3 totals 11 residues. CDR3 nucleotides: TGTGCCACCCGGACAGGCACTGAAGCTTTCTTT. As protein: CATRTGTEAFF.

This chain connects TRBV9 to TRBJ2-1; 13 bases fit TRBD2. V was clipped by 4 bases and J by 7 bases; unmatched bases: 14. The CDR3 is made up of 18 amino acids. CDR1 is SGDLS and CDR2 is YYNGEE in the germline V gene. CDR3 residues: CASSSGLAGEDLRNEQFF. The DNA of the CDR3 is TGTGCCAGCAGCTCAGGACTAGCGGGAGAGGACCTGAGGAATGAGCAGTTCTTC. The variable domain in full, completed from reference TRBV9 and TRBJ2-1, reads DSGVTQTPKHLITATGQRVTLRCSPRSGDLSVYWYQQSLDQGLQFLIQYYNGEERAKGNILERFSAQQFPDLHSELNLSSLELGDSALYFCASSSGLAGEDLRNEQFFGPGTRLTVL.

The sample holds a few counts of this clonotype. The CDR3 reads CASSTRWNEQFF. CDR3 DNA: TGTGCCAGCAGTACGCGTTGGAATGAGCAGTTCTTC. The chain has TRBV6-5 and TRBJ2-1, with D uncertain. In germline, CDR1 is MNHEY, CDR2 SVGAGI. Trimming took 5 bases from V and 7 from J, leaving 9 bases between them. The CDR3 has 12 amino acids.

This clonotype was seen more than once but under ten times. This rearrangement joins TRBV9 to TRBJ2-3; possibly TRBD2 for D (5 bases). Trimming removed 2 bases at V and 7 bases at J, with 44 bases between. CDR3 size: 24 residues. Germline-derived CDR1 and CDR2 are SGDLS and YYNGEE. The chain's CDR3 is CASSVTDFPIGGPRSGNTHYTQYF. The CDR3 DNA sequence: TGTGCCAGCAGCGTTACGGACTTCCCCATCGGCGGTCCACGATCCGGCAACACTCATTATACGCAGTATTTT.

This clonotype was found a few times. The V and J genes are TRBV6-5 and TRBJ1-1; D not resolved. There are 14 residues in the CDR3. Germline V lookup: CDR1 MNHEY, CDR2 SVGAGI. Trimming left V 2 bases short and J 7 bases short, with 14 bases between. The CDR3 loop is CASSYTPGRDEAFF. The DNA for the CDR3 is TGTGCCAGCAGTTACACCCCCGGGCGGGATGAAGCTTTCTTT.

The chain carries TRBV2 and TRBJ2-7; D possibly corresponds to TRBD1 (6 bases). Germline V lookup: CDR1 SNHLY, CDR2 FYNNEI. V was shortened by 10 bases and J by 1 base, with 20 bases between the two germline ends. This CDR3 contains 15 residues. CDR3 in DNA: TGTGCCATAGCAGGGGCCACAGGGAGATCCTACGAGCAGTACTTC. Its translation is CAIAGATGRSYEQYF.

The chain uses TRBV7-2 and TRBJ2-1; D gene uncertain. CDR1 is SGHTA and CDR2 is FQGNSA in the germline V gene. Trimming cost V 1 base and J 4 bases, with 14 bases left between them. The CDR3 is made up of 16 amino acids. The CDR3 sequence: CASSLETGLYYNEQFF. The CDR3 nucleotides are TGTGCCAGCAGCTTAGAAACCGGCTTATATTACAATGAGCAGTTCTTC.

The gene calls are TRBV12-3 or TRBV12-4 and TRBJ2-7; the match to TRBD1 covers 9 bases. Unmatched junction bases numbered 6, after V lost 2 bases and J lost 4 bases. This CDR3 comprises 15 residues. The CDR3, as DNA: TGTGCCAGCAGTTTATCGGGACAGGGACATTACGAGCAGTACTTC. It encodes CASSLSGQGHYEQYF.

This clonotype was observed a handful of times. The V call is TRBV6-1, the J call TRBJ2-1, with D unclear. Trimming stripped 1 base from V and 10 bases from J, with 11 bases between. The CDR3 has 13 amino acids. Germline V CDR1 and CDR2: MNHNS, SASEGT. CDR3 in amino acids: CASSEVARKEQFF. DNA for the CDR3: TGTGCCAGCAGTGAAGTGGCTAGGAAAGAGCAGTTCTTC.

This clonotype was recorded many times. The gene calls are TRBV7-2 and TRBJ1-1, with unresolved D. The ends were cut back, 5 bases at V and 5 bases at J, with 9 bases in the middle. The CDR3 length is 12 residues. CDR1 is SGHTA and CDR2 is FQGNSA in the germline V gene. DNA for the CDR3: TGTGCCAGCAGCCAGCACCCGACTGAAGCTTTCTTT. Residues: CASSQHPTEAFF.

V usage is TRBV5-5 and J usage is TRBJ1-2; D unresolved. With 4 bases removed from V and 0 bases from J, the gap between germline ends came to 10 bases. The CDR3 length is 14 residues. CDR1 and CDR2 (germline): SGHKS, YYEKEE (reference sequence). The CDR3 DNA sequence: TGTGCCAGCAGCCCGCTGACCGCTAACTATGGCTACACCTTC. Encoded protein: CASSPLTANYGYTF.

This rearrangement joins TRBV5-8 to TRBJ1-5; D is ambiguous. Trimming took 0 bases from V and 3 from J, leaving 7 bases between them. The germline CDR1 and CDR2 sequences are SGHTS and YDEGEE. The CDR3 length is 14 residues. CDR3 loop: CASSLDGLNQPQHF. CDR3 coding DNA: TGTGCCAGCAGCTTGGACGGCCTCAATCAGCCCCAGCATTTT.

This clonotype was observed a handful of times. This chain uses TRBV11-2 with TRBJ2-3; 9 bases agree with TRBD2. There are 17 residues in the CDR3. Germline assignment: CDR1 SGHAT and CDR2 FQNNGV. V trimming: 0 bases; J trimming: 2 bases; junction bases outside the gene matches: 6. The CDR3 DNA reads TGTGCCAGCAGCTTAGATCCCCCTAGCGGGACCACAGATACGCAGTATTTT. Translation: CASSLDPPSGTTDTQYF.

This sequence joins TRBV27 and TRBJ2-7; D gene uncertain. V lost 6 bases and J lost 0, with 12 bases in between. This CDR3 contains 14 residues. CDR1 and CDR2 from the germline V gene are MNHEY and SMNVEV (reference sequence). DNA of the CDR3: TGTGCCAGCAGCATGAGTGGGCCCTCCTACGAGCAGTACTTC. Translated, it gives CASSMSGPSYEQYF.

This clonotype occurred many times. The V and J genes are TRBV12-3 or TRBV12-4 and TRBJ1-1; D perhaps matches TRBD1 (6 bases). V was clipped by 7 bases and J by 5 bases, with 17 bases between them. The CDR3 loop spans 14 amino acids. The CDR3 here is CASTLGGGATEAFF. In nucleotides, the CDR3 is TGTGCCAGCACCTTAGGGGGAGGGGCAACTGAAGCTTTCTTT.

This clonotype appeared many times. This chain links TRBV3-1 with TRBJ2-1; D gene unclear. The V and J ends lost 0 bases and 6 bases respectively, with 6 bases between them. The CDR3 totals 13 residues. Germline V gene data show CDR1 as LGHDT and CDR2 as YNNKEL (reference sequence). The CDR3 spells CASSQELSNEQFF. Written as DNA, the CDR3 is TGTGCCAGCAGCCAAGAACTATCCAATGAGCAGTTCTTC.

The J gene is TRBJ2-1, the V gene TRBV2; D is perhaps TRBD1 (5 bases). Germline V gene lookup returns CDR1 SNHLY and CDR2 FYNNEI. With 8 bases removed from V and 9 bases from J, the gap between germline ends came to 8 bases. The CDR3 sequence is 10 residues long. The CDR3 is CASAGLEQFF. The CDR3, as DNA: TGTGCCAGCGCAGGGCTTGAGCAGTTCTTC.

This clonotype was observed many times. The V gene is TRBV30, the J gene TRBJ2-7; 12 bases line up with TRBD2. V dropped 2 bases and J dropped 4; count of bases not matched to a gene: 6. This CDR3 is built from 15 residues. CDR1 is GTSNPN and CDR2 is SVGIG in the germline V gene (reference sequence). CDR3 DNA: TGTGCCTGGAGTACCCCCGGACTAGCGGGATACGAGCAGTACTTC. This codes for CAWSTPGLAGYEQYF. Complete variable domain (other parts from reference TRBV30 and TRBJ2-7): SQTIHQWPATLVQPVGSPLSLECTVEGTSNPNLYWYRQAAGRGLQLLFYSVGIGQISSEVPQNLSASRPQDRQFILSSKKLLLSDSGFYLCAWSTPGLAGYEQYFGPGTRLTVT.

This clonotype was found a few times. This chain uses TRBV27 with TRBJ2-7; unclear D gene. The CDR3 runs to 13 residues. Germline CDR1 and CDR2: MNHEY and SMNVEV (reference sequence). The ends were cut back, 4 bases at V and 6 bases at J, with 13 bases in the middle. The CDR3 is CASSSGRPAEQYF. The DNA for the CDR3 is TGTGCCAGCAGTTCGGGCCGGCCGGCCGAGCAGTACTTC.

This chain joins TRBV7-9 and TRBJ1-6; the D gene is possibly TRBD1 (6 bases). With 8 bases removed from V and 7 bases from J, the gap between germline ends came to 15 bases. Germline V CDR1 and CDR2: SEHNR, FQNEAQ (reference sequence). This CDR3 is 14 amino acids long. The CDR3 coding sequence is TGTGCCAGCGACCGGGGGCCGCAAAATTCACCCCTCCACTTT. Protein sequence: CASDRGPQNSPLHF.

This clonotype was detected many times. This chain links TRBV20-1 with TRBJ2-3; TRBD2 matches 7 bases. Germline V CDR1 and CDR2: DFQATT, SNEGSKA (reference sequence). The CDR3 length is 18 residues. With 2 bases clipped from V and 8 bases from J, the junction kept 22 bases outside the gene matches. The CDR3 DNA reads TGCAGTGCTAGACCCTACGGCGGGGGAAGGGTGGGCCCCGGTACGCAGTATTTT. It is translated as CSARPYGGGRVGPGTQYF.

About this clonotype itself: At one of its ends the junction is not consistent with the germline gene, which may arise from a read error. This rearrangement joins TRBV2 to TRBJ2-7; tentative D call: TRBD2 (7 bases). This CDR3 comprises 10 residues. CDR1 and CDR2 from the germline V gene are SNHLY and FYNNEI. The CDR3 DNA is TGTGCCAGCAGCGAAGGGGGGGAGTACTTC. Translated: CASSEGGEYF.

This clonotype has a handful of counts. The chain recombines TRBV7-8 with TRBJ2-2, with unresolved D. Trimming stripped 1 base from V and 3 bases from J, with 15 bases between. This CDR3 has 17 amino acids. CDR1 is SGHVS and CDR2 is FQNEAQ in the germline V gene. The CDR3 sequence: CASSLVVPGRDTGELFF. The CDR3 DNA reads TGTGCCAGCAGCTTAGTAGTCCCGGGCCGGGACACCGGGGAGCTGTTTTTT.

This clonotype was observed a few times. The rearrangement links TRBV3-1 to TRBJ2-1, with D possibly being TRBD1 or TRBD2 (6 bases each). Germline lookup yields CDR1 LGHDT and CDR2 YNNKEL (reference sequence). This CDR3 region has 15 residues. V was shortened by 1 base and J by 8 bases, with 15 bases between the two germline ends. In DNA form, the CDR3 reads TGTGCCAGCAGCCAAGTGGGTAGGGGGGCGGATGAGCAGTTCTTC. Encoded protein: CASSQVGRGADEQFF.

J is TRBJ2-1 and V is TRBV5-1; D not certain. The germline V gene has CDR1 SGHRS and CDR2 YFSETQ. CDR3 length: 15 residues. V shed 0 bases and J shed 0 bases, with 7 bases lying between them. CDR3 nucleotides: TGCGCCAGCAGCTTGGAGGGCGTCTCCTACAATGAGCAGTTCTTC. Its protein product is CASSLEGVSYNEQFF.

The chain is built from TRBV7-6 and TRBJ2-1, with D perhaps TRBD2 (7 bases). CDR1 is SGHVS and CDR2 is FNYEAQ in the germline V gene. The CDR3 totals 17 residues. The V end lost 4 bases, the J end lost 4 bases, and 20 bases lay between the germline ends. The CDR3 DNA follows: TGTGCCAGCAGCTCGCGGTATCGGGGGGCTATTTACAATGAGCAGTTCTTC. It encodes CASSSRYRGAIYNEQFF. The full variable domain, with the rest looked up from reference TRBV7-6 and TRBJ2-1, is GAGVSQSPRYKVTKRGQDVALRCDPISGHVSLYWYRQALGQGPEFLTYFNYEAQQDKSGLPNDRFSAERPEGSISTLTIQRTEQRDSAMYRCASSSRYRGAIYNEQFFGPGTRLTVL.

CDR3 amino acids: CASSSGGRLLELFF. As DNA, the CDR3 is TGTGCCAGCAGTTCAGGTGGAAGACTCCTGGAGCTGTTTTTT. The chain recombines TRBV27 with TRBJ2-2, with D unclear. V lost 4 bases and J lost 10, with 16 bases in between. Germline-derived CDR1 and CDR2 are MNHEY and SMNVEV (reference sequence). There are 14 residues in the CDR3.

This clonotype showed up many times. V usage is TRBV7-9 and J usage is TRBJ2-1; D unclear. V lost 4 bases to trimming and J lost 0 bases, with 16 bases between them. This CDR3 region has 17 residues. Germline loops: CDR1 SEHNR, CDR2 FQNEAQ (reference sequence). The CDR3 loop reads CASSSTRYSSSYNEQFF. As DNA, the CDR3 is TGTGCCAGCAGCTCGACTCGTTACTCGAGCTCCTACAATGAGCAGTTCTTC.

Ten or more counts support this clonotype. The CDR3 sequence is CASSPGHNNQPQHF. Here the CDR3 DNA reads TGTGCCAGCAGTCCGGGGCATAACAATCAGCCCCAGCATTTT. The V gene is TRBV6-2 or TRBV6-3, the J gene TRBJ1-5, with D possibly being TRBD1 (5 bases). This CDR3 spans 14 amino acids. V was trimmed by 5 bases and J by 3 bases, leaving 11 bases between them. Germline loops: CDR1 MNHEY, CDR2 SVGEGT.